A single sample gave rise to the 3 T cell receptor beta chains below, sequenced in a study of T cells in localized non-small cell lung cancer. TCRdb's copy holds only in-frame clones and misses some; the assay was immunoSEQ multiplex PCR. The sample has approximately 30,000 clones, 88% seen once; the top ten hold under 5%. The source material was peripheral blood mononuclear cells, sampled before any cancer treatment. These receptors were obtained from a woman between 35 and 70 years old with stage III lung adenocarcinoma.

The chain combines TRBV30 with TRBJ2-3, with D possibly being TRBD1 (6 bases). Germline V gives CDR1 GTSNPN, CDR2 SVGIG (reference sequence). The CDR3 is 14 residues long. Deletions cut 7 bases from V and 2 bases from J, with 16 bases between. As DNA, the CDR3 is TGTGCCTCAACAGGGCCGGGGCACACAGATACGCAGTATTTT. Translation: CASTGPGHTDTQYF.

CDR3 sequence: CASSSGPGNTGELFF. The CDR3 DNA sequence: TGTGCCAGCAGCTCCGGACCAGGGAATACCGGGGAGCTGTTTTTT. The chain is built from TRBV7-3 and TRBJ2-2; TRBD1 is a possible D gene (5 bases). Trimming stripped 4 bases from V and 5 bases from J, with 14 bases between. The CDR3 covers 15 residues. Germline CDR1 reads SGHTA; CDR2 reads FQGTGA.

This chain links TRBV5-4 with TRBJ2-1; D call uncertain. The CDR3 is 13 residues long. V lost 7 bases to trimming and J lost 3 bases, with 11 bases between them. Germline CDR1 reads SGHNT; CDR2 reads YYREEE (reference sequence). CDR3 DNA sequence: TGTGCCAGCTCTGGGGTAGTCTACAATGAGCAGTTCTTC. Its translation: CASSGVVYNEQFF.